This entry lists 10 T cell receptor beta chains sequenced from one sample in a study of T cells in Graves' hyperthyroidism and ophthalmopathy. TCR beta CDR3 regions were amplified from RNA. The study used the HTBI primer set for a first-round RT-PCR of the TCR CDR3. TCRdb processed the multiplex PCR reads anew with MiXCR; each CDR3 protein has one entry. Of 400,000 to 550,000 distinct CDR3 sequences detected, around 24% appear once; the ten largest clones hold approximately 11%. The sample comprised blood. The receptors stem from a woman aged 25 to 39 with Graves' ophthalmopathy.

The rearrangement uses TRBV6-4 and TRBJ2-6; no clear D gene. Per germline, CDR1 MRHNA and CDR2 SNTAGT. The CDR3 is 15 residues long. The V gene lost 6 bases and the J gene lost 0 bases, with 9 bases spanning the gap. Here the CDR3 DNA reads TGTGCCAGCAGCGGTAGTTACTCTGGGGCCAACGTCCTGACTTTC. Residues: CASSGSYSGANVLTF.

This clonotype was seen many times. The chain joins TRBV28 to TRBJ1-2; tentatively, D is TRBD1 (5 bases). The V end lost 0 bases, the J end lost 0 bases, and 11 bases lay between the germline ends. This CDR3 has 16 residues. CDR1 MDHEN and CDR2 SYDVKM come from the germline V gene. CDR3 loop: CASSLWGVETNYGYTF. The DNA of the CDR3 is TGTGCCAGCAGTTTATGGGGGGTAGAAACTAACTATGGCTACACCTTC.

There are many counts of this clonotype. V is TRBV6-5 and J is TRBJ1-5, with D perhaps TRBD1 (5 bases). V was pared by 1 base and J by 0 bases, with 10 bases between. Germline CDR1 is MNHEY and CDR2 is SVGAGI. The CDR3 has 16 amino acids. The CDR3 DNA reads as TGTGCCAGCAGTTACTTTCAGGGAAATAGCAATCAGCCCCAGCATTTT. This gives the protein CASSYFQGNSNQPQHF.

This clonotype showed up many times. As DNA, the CDR3 is TGCAGCGTTGAGAGGTCACAGGGGCCCGAAGGGGGCACTGAAGCTTTCTTT. This codes for CSVERSQGPEGGTEAFF. The rearrangement uses TRBV29-1 and TRBJ1-1, with 7 nucleotides matching TRBD1. Germline CDR1 is SQVTM and CDR2 is ANQGSEA. V was clipped by 3 bases and J by 4 bases; unmatched bases: 17. The CDR3 spans 17 residues.

This clonotype was seen repeatedly, ten times or more. The chain joins TRBV27 to TRBJ2-2; tentatively, D is TRBD2 (6 bases). CDR3 length equals 13 residues. Trimming cost V 7 bases and J 5 bases, with 11 bases left between them. The germline V gene encodes CDR1 MNHEY and CDR2 SMNVEV (reference sequence). CDR3 coding DNA: TGTGCCAGCAAGGAGGGGAGTACCGGGGAGCTGTTTTTT. It is translated as CASKEGSTGELFF.

Concerning this clonotype: A much larger clone sits a single nucleotide away, making a read error possible. The chain employs TRBV29-1 and TRBJ1-2, with 10 bases that match TRBD1. The CDR3 consists of 14 residues. The germline V gene encodes CDR1 SQVTM and CDR2 ANQGSEA. In nucleotides, the CDR3 is TGCAGCGCCGGACAGGGGGTGATGAACTACGGCTACAGCTTC. Amino acid sequence: CSAGQGVMNYGYSF.

V is TRBV28 and J is TRBJ2-6; 10 bases line up with TRBD1. The CDR3 has 20 residues. Germline V CDR1 and CDR2: MDHEN, SYDVKM. Trimming removed 3 bases from V and 0 bases from J; junction bases left unmatched: 11. DNA of the CDR3: TGTGCCAGCAGTTTCACCCTCTTGACAGGGGGCGCCTCTGGGGCCAACGTCCTGACTTTC. Its translation: CASSFTLLTGGASGANVLTF.

The table lists this clonotype with many counts. The rearrangement uses TRBV6-1 and TRBJ1-2; D is ambiguous. Germline V gives CDR1 MNHNS, CDR2 SASEGT. There are 13 residues in the CDR3. Trimming took off 4 bases at V and 2 bases at J, with 8 bases between the two ends. CDR3 in DNA: TGTGCCAGCAGTGGACCAAAAAACTATGGCTACACCTTC. Its protein is CASSGPKNYGYTF.

The V and J genes are TRBV12-3 or TRBV12-4 and TRBJ1-6, with D maybe TRBD1 (6 bases). Trimming took off 8 bases at V and 6 bases at J, with 14 bases between the two ends. The CDR3 runs to 14 residues. CDR3 sequence (DNA): TGTGCCAGCGAATCTGGGGGCGGTAATTCACCCCTCCACTTT. This codes for CASESGGGNSPLHF.

This clonotype was detected many times. The rearrangement links TRBV19 to TRBJ2-7; no firm D call. The CDR3 length is 13 residues. Germline V gene lookup returns CDR1 LNHDA and CDR2 SQIVND (reference sequence). V was pared by 5 bases and J by 7 bases, with 15 bases between. In nucleotides, the CDR3 is TGTGCCAGTAGTTTCGGACGGGTTGGGGAGCAGTACTTC. Its protein product is CASSFGRVGEQYF.